The next 31 T cell receptor beta chains were all read from a single sample in a study of blood T cell repertoires in COVID-19. Sequenced by immunoSEQ multiplex PCR; TCRdb stores in-frame clones only, minus some. Of 100,000 to 150,000 clones listed, 85% are singletons. The sample taken for sequencing was peripheral blood. All receptors come from a man older than 75 with active or convalescent COVID-19.

The rearrangement joins TRBV15 to TRBJ2-5, with 10 bases fitting TRBD2. The CDR3 loop spans 18 amino acids. Germline CDR1 is LNHNV and CDR2 is YYDKDF (reference sequence). The ends lost 0 bases at V and 4 bases at J; junction bases unmatched: 11. CDR3 in amino acids: CATSRDPFLAGGVETQYF. CDR3 coding DNA: TGTGCCACCAGCAGAGATCCCTTTTTAGCGGGGGGTGTAGAGACCCAGTACTTC.

V gene TRBV10-3 combines with J gene TRBJ2-6, with 8 bases aligning to TRBD1. Germline trimming cut 4 bases from V and 0 bases from J; bases unmatched to any gene: 8. This CDR3 has 18 residues. Germline V gene sequence: CDR1 ENHRY, CDR2 SYGVKD. The CDR3 nucleotides read TGTGCCATCAGTGCAGTCCAGGGGGCCCGCTCTGGGGCCAACGTCCTGACTTTC. It translates to CAISAVQGARSGANVLTF.

The V call is TRBV27, the J call TRBJ2-2; tentatively, D is TRBD2 (6 bases). CDR1 is MNHEY and CDR2 is SMNVEV in the germline V gene (reference sequence). Trimming removed 8 bases from V and 2 bases from J, with 12 bases in between. There are 14 residues in the CDR3. The CDR3 protein is CASRGGVNTGELFF. The CDR3 bases are TGTGCCAGCCGGGGCGGGGTCAACACCGGGGAGCTGTTTTTT.

The chain carries TRBV6-2 or TRBV6-3 and TRBJ1-2; 8 bases are a match to TRBD1. The length of the CDR3 is 13 residues. V dropped 5 bases and J dropped 7; count of bases not matched to a gene: 6. CDR1 and CDR2 from the germline V gene are MNHEY and SVGEGT. This CDR3 is CASSPGTGFGYTF. CDR3 coding DNA: TGTGCCAGCAGTCCCGGGACAGGTTTTGGCTACACCTTC.

The chain links TRBV3-1 (or the pseudogene TRBV3-2) to TRBJ2-7, with D possibly being TRBD2 (5 bases). The CDR3 runs 14 residues. Trimming left V 4 bases short and J 4 bases short, with 14 bases between. Germline loops: CDR1 LGHDT, CDR2 YNNKEL (reference sequence). CDR3: CASSPHGMRYEQYF. As DNA, the CDR3 is TGTGCCAGCAGCCCGCACGGGATGCGGTACGAGCAGTACTTC.

This chain uses TRBV9 with TRBJ2-2, with D perhaps matching TRBD2 (6 bases). Trimming removed 3 bases at V and 4 bases at J, with 10 bases between. Germline assignment: CDR1 SGDLS and CDR2 YYNGEE. The CDR3 has 14 amino acids. Here the CDR3 reads CASSEGLSTGELFF. In DNA, the CDR3 is TGTGCCAGCAGCGAGGGACTTAGCACCGGGGAGCTGTTTTTT.

The gene calls are TRBV6-2 or TRBV6-3 and TRBJ2-1, with D perhaps matching TRBD1 (6 bases). Per the germline V gene, CDR1 is MNHEY and CDR2 is SVGEGT. V was trimmed by 0 bases and J by 1 base, leaving 13 bases between them. The CDR3 is 17 amino acids. The CDR3 DNA is TGTGCCAGCAGTTACTCGCTCAGGGGTCTTTCCTACAATGAGCAGTTCTTC. It is translated as CASSYSLRGLSYNEQFF.

The gene calls are TRBV12-3 or TRBV12-4 and TRBJ1-6; D is unresolved. The CDR3 totals 13 residues. The V end lost 3 bases, the J end lost 9 bases, and 9 bases lay between the germline ends. The CDR3: CASSFGYGSPLHF. DNA for the CDR3: TGTGCCAGCAGTTTCGGGTATGGTTCACCCCTCCACTTT.

CDR3 sequence reads: CASRRRGYQPQHF. In nucleotides, the CDR3 is TGTGCCAGCAGACGCAGGGGGTATCAGCCCCAGCATTTT. This chain links TRBV7-3 with TRBJ1-5; 7 bases agree with TRBD1. Germline CDR1 and CDR2: SGHTA and FQGTGA. After removal of 6 bases from V and 5 bases from J, the junction contained 4 bases not matched to a gene. The CDR3 runs to 13 residues.

V gene TRBV5-1 combines with J gene TRBJ2-1; TRBD2 agrees at 7 bases. The junction had 12 bases not matched to a gene; V was cut back by 1 base and J by 14 bases. Per germline, CDR1 SGHRS and CDR2 YFSETQ. The CDR3 runs 14 residues. CDR3 residues: CASSLSGGGDGKFF. The CDR3, as DNA: TGCGCCAGCAGCTTGAGTGGCGGGGGAGACGGGAAGTTCTTC.

This clone was detected once. The chain combines TRBV5-5 with TRBJ2-5, with 12 bases lining up with TRBD2. This CDR3 is 18 amino acids long. CDR1 is SGHKS, CDR2 YYEKEE, per germline (reference sequence). The J segment lost 4 bases and the V segment lost 4 bases, leaving 14 bases of the junction unmatched. CDR3: CASSPLGASGGASETQYF. The CDR3 DNA reads as TGTGCCAGCAGCCCCCTGGGTGCTAGCGGGGGGGCTTCAGAGACCCAGTACTTC.

The chain employs TRBV5-1 and TRBJ2-7; TRBD1 matches 7 bases. In germline, CDR1 is SGHRS, CDR2 YFSETQ. Trimming at V came to 0 bases and at J to 2 bases, leaving 2 bases not matched to a gene. This CDR3 has 14 residues. CDR3 DNA: TGCGCCAGCAGCTTGGGACAGGGCCCCTACGAGCAGTACTTC. This gives the protein CASSLGQGPYEQYF.

The V gene is TRBV29-1, the J gene TRBJ1-2; TRBD1 agrees at 9 bases. CDR1 and CDR2 (germline): SQVTM, ANQGSEA. The CDR3 runs to 15 residues. V shed 3 bases, J shed 7 bases, and the junction held 12 bases outside the gene matches. The CDR3 region is CSVEPTGTGSRGYTF. The CDR3 DNA is TGCAGCGTTGAGCCCACCGGGACAGGGAGTCGTGGCTACACCTTC.

CDR3 coding DNA: TGTGCCAGCAGTCGGGACAGGGGGAATGGCTACACCTTC. It is translated as CASSRDRGNGYTF. The chain combines TRBV6-5 with TRBJ1-2; TRBD1 agrees at 11 bases. The CDR3 runs to 13 residues. In germline, CDR1 is MNHEY, CDR2 SVGAGI. Trimming at V came to 5 bases and at J to 6 bases, leaving 2 bases not matched to a gene.

The V gene is TRBV4-3, the J gene TRBJ2-5, with 8 bases that match TRBD2. Germline V gene data show CDR1 as LGHNA and CDR2 as YSLEER. The CDR3 totals 17 residues. V shed 1 base, J shed 1 base, and the junction held 8 bases outside the gene matches. This CDR3 is CASSQAPTSVIQETQYF. The CDR3 DNA reads as TGCGCCAGCAGCCAAGCTCCGACTAGCGTTATCCAAGAGACCCAGTACTTC.

The rearrangement links TRBV7-2 to TRBJ2-5; D may be TRBD1 (6 bases). This CDR3 is 14 amino acids long. The V gene lost 3 bases and the J gene lost 1 base, with 9 bases spanning the gap. Germline values: CDR1 SGHTA, CDR2 FQGNSA. In DNA, the CDR3 is TGTGCCAGCAGCTTCCAGGGGCGCCAAGAGACCCAGTACTTC. Protein product: CASSFQGRQETQYF.

The CDR3 region has the DNA TGTGCCAGCAGTACCCGGGACAGGGTTCGGGAGGAGCAGTACTTC. It specifies CASSTRDRVREEQYF. This rearrangement joins TRBV28 to TRBJ2-7; TRBD1 matches at 9 bases. The CDR3 runs to 15 residues. Germline V CDR1 and CDR2: MDHEN, SYDVKM. Germline trimming cut 5 bases from V and 7 bases from J; bases unmatched to any gene: 12.

The V gene is TRBV4-3, the J gene TRBJ2-1, with 8 bases that match TRBD2. Unmatched junction bases numbered 14, after V lost 4 bases and J lost 0 bases. The CDR3 sequence is 19 residues long. The germline CDR1 and CDR2 sequences are LGHNA and YSLEER. CDR3 loop: CASSPTWTSRYPSYNEQFF. In DNA form, the CDR3 reads TGCGCCAGCAGCCCCACCTGGACTAGCCGATACCCCTCCTACAATGAGCAGTTCTTC.

This chain uses TRBV3-1 (or the pseudogene TRBV3-2) with TRBJ2-6, with TRBD2 matching over 11 bases. Losses at the gene ends were 0 bases for V and 2 bases for J; bases not matched to a gene: 9. The CDR3 has 20 amino acids. CDR1 is LGHDT, CDR2 YNNKEL, per germline (reference sequence). The CDR3 DNA sequence: TGTGCCAGCAGCCAAGAATCGTGGTTAGCGGGAGGGCCTGGGGCCAACGTCCTGACTTTC. It encodes CASSQESWLAGGPGANVLTF.

CDR3 residues: CASRVGWRPLHF. The CDR3 DNA follows: TGCGCCAGCAGGGTCGGTTGGAGACCCCTCCACTTT. The chain is built from TRBV10-1 and TRBJ1-6; no clear D gene. Germline V lookup: CDR1 WNHNN, CDR2 SYGVQD (reference sequence). The CDR3 covers 12 residues. Trimming pared 6 bases from V and 12 bases from J, leaving 12 bases between.

The chain has TRBV23-1 and TRBJ2-7; weak D call: TRBD2 (6 bases). TRBV23-1 is classed as an ORF, of uncertain function. The CDR3 has 17 amino acids. V was clipped by 0 bases and J by 0 bases, with 15 bases between them. DNA of the CDR3: TGCGCCAGCAGTCAATCTAGAGCGGGTCGGAGCTCCTACGAGCAGTACTTC. The encoded protein is CASSQSRAGRSSYEQYF.

J is TRBJ1-2 and V is TRBV27; 11 bases align to TRBD1. The CDR3 totals 14 residues. Germline V lookup: CDR1 MNHEY, CDR2 SMNVEV (reference sequence). The J segment lost 7 bases and the V segment lost 6 bases, leaving 7 bases of the junction unmatched. The CDR3 loop reads CASRWGQGGFGYTF. The CDR3 DNA sequence: TGTGCCAGCAGATGGGGACAGGGGGGTTTTGGCTACACCTTC.

The chain employs TRBV5-6 and TRBJ2-3, with D perhaps matching TRBD2 (6 bases). V was cut by 0 bases and J by 0 bases, with 8 bases left in between. Germline V CDR1 and CDR2: SGHDT, YYEEEE. This CDR3 is built from 15 residues. CDR3 nucleotides: TGTGCCAGCAGCTTGGTGCGGGGTAGCACAGATACGCAGTATTTT. Encoded protein: CASSLVRGSTDTQYF.

V and J are TRBV5-1 and TRBJ1-4; 10 bases match TRBD1. CDR3 size: 15 residues. The germline gives CDR1 SGHRS, CDR2 YFSETQ. V gave up 4 bases and J gave up 7 bases; unmatched junction bases: 7. CDR3 DNA: TGCGCCAGCAGCAGAGGACAGGGGGGGAGTGAAAAACTGTTTTTT. The encoded protein is CASSRGQGGSEKLFF.

The chain carries TRBV30 and TRBJ2-5; 14 bases match TRBD2. The CDR3 loop spans 15 amino acids. Germline V gene lookup returns CDR1 GTSNPN and CDR2 SVGIG (reference sequence). V lost 5 bases, J lost 5 bases, and 7 bases stayed unmatched. The CDR3 region is CAWLTSGGVGETQYF. The CDR3 nucleotides read TGTGCCTGGTTGACTAGCGGGGGGGTCGGGGAGACCCAGTACTTC.

This chain links TRBV6-5 with TRBJ1-1, with 10 bases that match TRBD1. Trimming took 6 bases from V and 4 from J; bases not matched to a gene: 5. Germline lookup yields CDR1 MNHEY and CDR2 SVGAGI. CDR3 length: 14 residues. The CDR3 region is CASSPRTGGTEAFF. CDR3 sequence (DNA): TGTGCCAGCAGCCCCCGGACAGGGGGCACTGAAGCTTTCTTT.

J is TRBJ2-6 and V is TRBV5-1; D perhaps matches TRBD1 (5 bases). There are 18 residues in the CDR3. Trimming stripped 2 bases from V and 0 bases from J, with 15 bases between. CDR1 and CDR2 from the germline V gene are SGHRS and YFSETQ. The CDR3 spells CASSLGRTPYSGANVLTF. In DNA form, the CDR3 reads TGCGCCAGCAGCTTAGGAAGGACACCCTACTCTGGGGCCAACGTCCTGACTTTC. Full variable domain (rest looked up from reference TRBV5-1 and TRBJ2-6): KAGVTQTPRYLIKTRGQQVTLSCSPISGHRSVSWYQQTPGQGLQFLFEYFSETQRNKGNFPGRFSGRQFSNSRSEMNVSTLELGDSALYLCASSLGRTPYSGANVLTFGAGSRLTVL.

This clone came up a few times. The chain couples TRBV19 to TRBJ2-5; 7 positions agree with TRBD1. CDR1 and CDR2 from the germline V gene are LNHDA and SQIVND (reference sequence). The CDR3 spans 14 residues. After removal of 2 bases from V and 6 bases from J, the junction contained 6 bases not matched to a gene. The CDR3 DNA reads as TGTGCCAGTAGTATAAACAGGGGCATGCAGACCCAGTACTTC. Translating it yields CASSINRGMQTQYF.

The chain recombines TRBV27 with TRBJ1-4; 9 nucleotides align to TRBD1. The junction had 4 bases not matched to a gene; V was cut back by 0 bases and J by 8 bases. Germline V lookup: CDR1 MNHEY, CDR2 SMNVEV (reference sequence). The CDR3 loop spans 15 amino acids. The CDR3 region is CASSLSGTGQEKLFF. CDR3 bases: TGTGCCAGCAGTTTATCGGGGACAGGGCAAGAAAAACTGTTTTTT.

The rearrangement joins TRBV12-3 or TRBV12-4 to TRBJ1-5; 8 positions match TRBD1. CDR3 length: 13 residues. Unmatched junction bases numbered 7, after V lost 6 bases and J lost 9 bases. The CDR3 nucleotides read TGTGCCAGCAGGGGCGGACAGGGAGCGCCCCAGCATTTT. Protein sequence: CASRGGQGAPQHF.

This chain joins TRBV9 and TRBJ2-7; D might be TRBD2 (5 bases). Trimming left V 0 bases short and J 2 bases short, with 9 bases between. The CDR3 loop spans 14 amino acids. Germline V CDR1 and CDR2: SGDLS, YYNGEE. The CDR3: CASSVASGPYEQYF. CDR3 in DNA: TGTGCCAGCAGCGTAGCAAGCGGCCCCTACGAGCAGTACTTC.